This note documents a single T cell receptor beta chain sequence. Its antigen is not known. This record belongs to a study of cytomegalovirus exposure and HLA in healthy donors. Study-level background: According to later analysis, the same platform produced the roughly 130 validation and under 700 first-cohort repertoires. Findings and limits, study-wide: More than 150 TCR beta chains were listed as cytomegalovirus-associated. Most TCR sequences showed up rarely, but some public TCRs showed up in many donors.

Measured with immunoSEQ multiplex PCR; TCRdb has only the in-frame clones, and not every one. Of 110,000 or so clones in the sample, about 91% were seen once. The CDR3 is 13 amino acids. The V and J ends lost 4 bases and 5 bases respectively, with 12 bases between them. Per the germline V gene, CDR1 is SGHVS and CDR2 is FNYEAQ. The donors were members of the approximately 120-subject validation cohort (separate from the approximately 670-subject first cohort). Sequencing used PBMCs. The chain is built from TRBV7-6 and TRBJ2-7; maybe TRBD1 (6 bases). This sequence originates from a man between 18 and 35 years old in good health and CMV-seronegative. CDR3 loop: CASSWDDRNEQYF. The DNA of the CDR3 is TGTGCCAGCAGCTGGGATGACAGGAACGAGCAGTACTTC.